These 19 T cell receptor beta chains share one sample of origin, sequenced in a study of neurological immune-mediated disorders. Time point defined: longitudinal time-point 2. One entry per CDR3 protein, called by TCRdb with MiXCR from the 5' RACE reads. This repertoire shows about 49,000 distinct CDR3 sequences, about an eighth found once; its top ten account for less than 5.5%. The sequenced sample consisted of PBMCs. All receptors come from a male donor with HTLV-1-associated myelopathy (HAM/TSP).

Ten or more counts support this clonotype. This chain joins TRBV11-3 and TRBJ1-1, with 8 nucleotides matching TRBD1. Germline CDR1 and CDR2: SGHNT and YENEEA. CDR3 length: 17 amino acids. Trimming at V came to 0 bases and at J to 5 bases, leaving 11 bases not matched to a gene. The CDR3 DNA is TGTGCCAGCAGCTTAGATCGCCGGACAGGGCTGTTGACTGAAGCTTTCTTT. Translated, it gives CASSLDRRTGLLTEAFF.

There are many counts of this clonotype. This chain joins TRBV5-1 and TRBJ1-4; D unclear. CDR1 and CDR2 (germline): SGHRS, YFSETQ. The V end was cut by 0 bases, the J end by 3 bases, with 12 bases between. The CDR3 runs to 16 residues. The DNA of the CDR3 is TGCGCCAGCAGCTTGGGGAATGCAGGAGCTAATGAAAAACTGTTTTTT. Its translation: CASSLGNAGANEKLFF.

This clonotype was detected ten times or more. The CDR3 coding sequence is TGTGCCAGCAGTTTATCGACGGGGCTCGGGGGCTACACCTTC. Protein product: CASSLSTGLGGYTF. J is TRBJ1-2 and V is TRBV12-3 or TRBV12-4, with D tentatively TRBD1 (5 bases). The CDR3 contains 14 residues. V dropped 2 bases and J dropped 8 bases, with 15 bases sitting between them.

This clonotype was picked up many times. V gene TRBV20-1 combines with J gene TRBJ2-2; D is undetermined. Trimming took off 1 base at V and 0 bases at J, with 9 bases between the two ends. Looked up from germline, CDR1 is DFQATT and CDR2 is SNEGSKA (reference sequence). The CDR3 covers 15 residues. The DNA of the CDR3 is TGCAGTGCTAGAGTGACTCTCGCGAACACCGGGGAGCTGTTTTTT. It codes for CSARVTLANTGELFF.

This clonotype was seen repeatedly, ten times or more. This chain joins TRBV6-5 and TRBJ2-1; tentative D call: TRBD2 (7 bases). CDR1 MNHEY and CDR2 SVGAGI come from the germline V gene. V was clipped by 2 bases and J by 9 bases, with 11 bases between them. The CDR3 is made up of 13 amino acids. CDR3 sequence: CASSYGGAGEQFF. The CDR3 region has the DNA TGTGCCAGCAGTTACGGGGGGGCGGGTGAGCAGTTCTTC.

This clonotype came up many times. The rearrangement uses TRBV28 and TRBJ2-7; 7 bases are a match to TRBD2. The length of the CDR3 is 13 residues. Germline V gene lookup returns CDR1 MDHEN and CDR2 SYDVKM. The ends lost 5 bases at V and 6 bases at J; junction bases unmatched: 7. The chain's CDR3 is CASSTGTIVEQYF. The CDR3 DNA reads TGTGCCAGCAGTACCGGGACTATTGTCGAGCAGTACTTC.

This clonotype occurred many times. This chain uses TRBV5-1 with TRBJ2-1; TRBD1 matches at 7 bases. The CDR3 consists of 14 residues. V lost 5 bases to trimming and J lost 1 base; unmatched junction nucleotides: 3. CDR1 is SGHRS, CDR2 YFSETQ, per germline. The CDR3: CASRGDSSYNEQFF. The CDR3 DNA reads TGCGCCAGCAGGGGGGACAGTTCCTACAATGAGCAGTTCTTC.

The chain carries TRBV19 and TRBJ2-7, with 9 bases that match TRBD1. The J segment lost 1 base and the V segment lost 6 bases, leaving 10 bases of the junction unmatched. The CDR3 totals 16 residues. CDR1 is LNHDA, CDR2 SQIVND, per germline (reference sequence). This CDR3 is CASRGTGTGTSYEQYF. The CDR3 DNA reads as TGTGCCAGTAGAGGGACCGGGACAGGGACGTCCTACGAGCAGTACTTC.

This clonotype showed up many times. This sequence joins TRBV4-3 and TRBJ2-5; tentative D call: TRBD2 (6 bases). The CDR3 loop spans 14 amino acids. The germline V gene has CDR1 LGHNA and CDR2 YSLEER. Trimming removed 1 base from V and 5 bases from J, with 11 bases in between. CDR3 sequence: CASSQGGGGETQYF. The CDR3 coding sequence is TGCGCCAGCAGCCAAGGGGGAGGTGGGGAGACCCAGTACTTC.

This clonotype was counted ten times or more. V usage is TRBV5-5 and J usage is TRBJ2-3, with 7 positions matching TRBD1. V lost 4 bases to trimming and J lost 3 bases; unmatched junction nucleotides: 5. Germline assignment: CDR1 SGHKS and CDR2 YYEKEE (reference sequence). The CDR3 contains 14 residues. As DNA, the CDR3 is TGTGCCAGCAGCCAAAGCAGGGGGACAGATACGCAGTATTTT. Its protein product is CASSQSRGTDTQYF.

The sample holds a few counts of this clonotype. The chain joins TRBV30 to TRBJ1-1; unclear D gene. Trimming removed 4 bases from V and 7 bases from J, with 13 bases in between. This CDR3 is 12 amino acids long. Germline V gene data show CDR1 as GTSNPN and CDR2 as SVGIG (reference sequence). CDR3 in amino acids: CAWTPRSREAFF. CDR3 sequence (DNA): TGTGCCTGGACCCCGCGGAGCCGTGAAGCTTTCTTT.

This clonotype has at least ten counts. This rearrangement joins TRBV5-5 to TRBJ2-7; 8 nucleotides line up with TRBD1. The CDR3 runs 16 residues. Germline assignment: CDR1 SGHKS and CDR2 YYEKEE (reference sequence). V dropped 4 bases and J dropped 3; count of bases not matched to a gene: 12. CDR3 in amino acids: CASSPGQGFIIYEQYF. The CDR3 DNA follows: TGTGCCAGCAGCCCCGGACAGGGATTCATAATCTACGAGCAGTACTTC.

This clonotype showed up many times. V usage is TRBV7-2 and J usage is TRBJ1-5; D call uncertain. Germline V gene lookup returns CDR1 SGHTA and CDR2 FQGNSA. CDR3 length: 15 amino acids. Trimming removed 2 bases at V and 2 bases at J, with 10 bases between. The CDR3, as DNA: TGTGCCAGCAGCTTACAAGCCGCGGGCAATCAGCCCCAGCATTTT. It is translated as CASSLQAAGNQPQHF. Variable domain in full (rest from reference TRBV7-2 and TRBJ1-5): GAGVSQSPSNKVTEKGKDVELRCDPISGHTALYWYRQSLGQGLEFLIYFQGNSAPDKSGLPSDRFSAERTGGSVSTLTIQRTQQEDSAVYLCASSLQAAGNQPQHFGDGTRLSIL.

This clonotype showed up many times. The V gene is TRBV12-3 or TRBV12-4, the J gene TRBJ1-4; D gene unclear. There are 15 residues in the CDR3. V shed 7 bases and J shed 2 bases, with 14 bases lying between them. The CDR3 here is CASKVRGNTNEKLFF. CDR3 coding DNA: TGTGCCAGCAAAGTGCGGGGAAACACTAATGAAAAACTGTTTTTT.

This clonotype was seen at least ten times. This chain joins TRBV18 and TRBJ2-7; D not resolved. The CDR3 is made up of 13 amino acids. Germline V gene lookup returns CDR1 KGHSH and CDR2 LQKENI. Between the trimmed V and J ends, which lost 1 base and 5 bases, there was a span of 9 bases. The CDR3 spells CASSPQSRNEQYF. In DNA, the CDR3 is TGTGCCAGCTCACCACAAAGTCGGAACGAGCAGTACTTC.

This clonotype was counted at least ten times. The gene calls are TRBV5-5 and TRBJ1-5; 7 bases are shared with TRBD1. The germline V gene encodes CDR1 SGHKS and CDR2 YYEKEE (reference sequence). The J segment lost 4 bases and the V segment lost 0 bases, leaving 4 bases of the junction unmatched. The CDR3 runs to 15 residues. The CDR3 DNA sequence: TGTGCCAGCAGCTTGGAGGGGACAGCTAATCAGCCCCAGCATTTT. This gives the protein CASSLEGTANQPQHF. The complete variable domain, with remaining parts taken from reference TRBV5-5 and TRBJ1-5, reads DAGVTQSPTHLIKTRGQQVTLRCSPISGHKSVSWYQQVLGQGPQFIFQYYEKEERGRGNFPDRFSARQFPNYSSELNVNALLLGDSALYLCASSLEGTANQPQHFGDGTRLSIL.

In this sample, this clonotype turned up many times. The chain is built from TRBV5-1 and TRBJ2-7; 10 bases map to TRBD1. Losses at the gene ends were 4 bases for V and 2 bases for J; bases not matched to a gene: 6. The germline gives CDR1 SGHRS, CDR2 YFSETQ. The CDR3 is made up of 15 amino acids. The DNA for the CDR3 is TGCGCCAGCAGCACCCGACAGGGGGCCCCCTACGAGCAGTACTTC. Protein product: CASSTRQGAPYEQYF.

This clonotype was picked up many times. This chain links TRBV18 with TRBJ2-1, with a weak D call TRBD2 (6 bases). Germline V CDR1 and CDR2: KGHSH, LQKENI. The CDR3 length is 16 residues. Trimming cost V 3 bases and J 4 bases, with 16 bases left between them. The CDR3 sequence is CASSPPGLSGYNEQFF. DNA of the CDR3: TGTGCCAGCTCACCCCCGGGACTCTCCGGGTACAATGAGCAGTTCTTC.

This clonotype was counted at least ten times. The chain links TRBV5-1 to TRBJ2-3; 9 nucleotides align to TRBD1. V lost 1 base to trimming and J lost 2 bases; unmatched junction nucleotides: 2. Germline assignment: CDR1 SGHRS and CDR2 YFSETQ. This CDR3 has 15 amino acids. The CDR3 bases are TGCGCCAGCAGCTTGAGGACAGGGGCCACAGATACGCAGTATTTT. It translates to CASSLRTGATDTQYF.